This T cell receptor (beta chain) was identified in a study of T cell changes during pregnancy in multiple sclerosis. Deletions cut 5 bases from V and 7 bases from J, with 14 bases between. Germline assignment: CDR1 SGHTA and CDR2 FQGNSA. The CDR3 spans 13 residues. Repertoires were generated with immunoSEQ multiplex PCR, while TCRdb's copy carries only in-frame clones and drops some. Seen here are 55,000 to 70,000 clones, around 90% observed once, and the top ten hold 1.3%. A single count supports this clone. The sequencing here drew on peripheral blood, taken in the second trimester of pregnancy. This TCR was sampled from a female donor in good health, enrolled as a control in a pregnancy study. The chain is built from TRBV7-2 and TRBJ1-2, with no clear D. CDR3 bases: TGTGCCAGCAGCACCTACCTCATGAGTGGCTACACCTTC. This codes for CASSTYLMSGYTF.